These 27 T cell receptor beta chains were sequenced from one sample in a study of CD8+ T cells in alopecia areata (dated by TCRdb to between 2018 and 2020). The library was obtained by the immunoSEQ multiplex PCR assay. For TCR sequencing, RNA was extracted from every sample and reverse transcribed into cDNA to serve as template. The source is immuneACCESS, and TCRdb retained only in-frame sequences with V and J called. Part of the clones is not carried over; for the studies checked, unresolved V genes explain less than half of this, and the remainder is unexplained. This sample is represented by about 160,000 clones; 60% of them were singletons. The ten biggest clones cover 14% of the sample. Taken with the paper, the label for time point translates to: 20 to 30 weeks on oral tofacitinib. The treatment or condition label for this specimen denotes: oral pan-JAK inhibitor, 5-10 mg twice daily. Sequences were derived from CD4+ T cells sorted from blood, sampled at week 24, from a patient treated with tofacitinib. The receptor source for this set is a human donor with alopecia areata.

This clone was observed a handful of times. The genes are TRBV6-6 and TRBJ2-7, with 11 bases identical to TRBD1. V dropped 6 bases and J dropped 3; count of bases not matched to a gene: 7. This CDR3 is built from 15 residues. Germline V gene data show CDR1 as MNHNY and CDR2 as SVGAGI (reference sequence). This chain's CDR3 is CASRDRTGGDYEQYF. Written as DNA, the CDR3 is TGTGCCAGCAGGGATAGGACAGGGGGCGACTACGAGCAGTACTTC.

The chain is built from TRBV2 and TRBJ2-5; 7 bases align to TRBD2. Trimming at V came to 6 bases and at J to 2 bases, leaving 3 bases not matched to a gene. CDR1 and CDR2 (germline): SNHLY, FYNNEI. CDR3 length: 13 residues. The CDR3 region has the DNA TGTGCCAGCAGACTAGCGTGGCAAGAGACCCAGTACTTC. Protein sequence: CASRLAWQETQYF.

The V gene is TRBV18, the J gene TRBJ2-1; 9 bases agree with TRBD1. CDR1 and CDR2 from the germline V gene are KGHSH and LQKENI. Trimming at V came to 0 bases and at J to 6 bases, leaving 3 bases not matched to a gene. The CDR3 consists of 15 residues. The DNA of the CDR3 is TGTGCCAGCTCACCACCGGGACAGGGCGGCAATGAGCAGTTCTTC. This translates into CASSPPGQGGNEQFF.

The chain couples TRBV2 to TRBJ1-1; 8 bases agree with TRBD1. CDR1 and CDR2 from the germline V gene are SNHLY and FYNNEI. V lost 1 base and J lost 5; bases outside the gene matches: 3. CDR3 length: 14 residues. CDR3 region: CASSEGRGRTEAFF. The CDR3 DNA reads as TGTGCCAGCAGTGAAGGCAGGGGGCGAACTGAAGCTTTCTTT.

V is TRBV10-3 and J is TRBJ1-4; a weak D match, TRBD1 (5 bases). V lost 6 bases, J lost 7 bases, and 15 bases lay in between. The CDR3 runs to 14 residues. Germline V CDR1 and CDR2: ENHRY, SYGVKD. The CDR3: CAISPGGATEKLFF. The CDR3 nucleotides are TGTGCCATCAGCCCGGGAGGGGCAACTGAAAAACTGTTTTTT.

This clone showed up just a few times. V and J are TRBV28 and TRBJ2-3; a possible D gene is TRBD1 (6 bases). V lost 7 bases to trimming and J lost 3 bases, with 20 bases between them. This CDR3 is 16 amino acids long. Germline V lookup: CDR1 MDHEN, CDR2 SYDVKM. CDR3 amino acids: CASTSLGAGVTDTQYF. The CDR3 DNA reads as TGTGCCAGCACCTCGTTAGGGGCAGGGGTTACAGATACGCAGTATTTT. The complete variable domain, with remaining parts taken from reference TRBV28 and TRBJ2-3, reads DVKVTQSSRYLVKRTGEKVFLECVQDMDHENMFWYRQDPGLGLRLIYFSYDVKMKEKGDIPEGYSVSREKKERFSLILESASTNQTSMYLCASTSLGAGVTDTQYFGPGTRLTVL.

This clone has only a few counts. This chain connects TRBV29-1 to TRBJ2-6; the D gene is possibly TRBD2 (5 bases). The CDR3 runs 15 residues. Germline CDR1 and CDR2: SQVTM and ANQGSEA. The V end was cut by 1 base, the J end by 4 bases, with 11 bases between. The CDR3: CSVEGPGSGANVLTF. CDR3 bases: TGCAGCGTTGAAGGGCCGGGATCCGGGGCCAACGTCCTGACTTTC. Looking up the rest from reference TRBV29-1 and TRBJ2-6 gives the full variable domain: SAVISQKPSRDICQRGTSLTIQCQVDSQVTMMFWYRQQPGQSLTLIATANQGSEATYESGFVIDKFPISRPNLTFSTLTVSNMSPEDSSIYLCSVEGPGSGANVLTFGAGSRLTVL.

The V call is TRBV18, the J call TRBJ1-2; D not resolved. This CDR3 spans 12 amino acids. Germline values: CDR1 KGHSH, CDR2 LQKENI. Deletions cut 2 bases from V and 8 bases from J, with 9 bases between. CDR3 loop: CASSPSSSGYTF. The CDR3 DNA reads TGTGCCAGCTCACCAAGCAGCTCGGGCTACACCTTC.

V usage is TRBV7-6 and J usage is TRBJ2-7; 7 bases are shared with TRBD2. The CDR3 spans 15 residues. In germline, CDR1 is SGHVS, CDR2 FNYEAQ. The V segment lost 5 bases and the J segment 2 bases; nucleotides outside the gene matches: 9. CDR3 sequence: CASSRLGGSAYEQYF. Here the CDR3 DNA reads TGTGCCAGCAGCCGACTCGGGGGGTCAGCCTACGAGCAGTACTTC.

V gene TRBV6-5 combines with J gene TRBJ2-7; unclear D gene. This CDR3 is built from 12 residues. Looked up from germline, CDR1 is MNHEY and CDR2 is SVGAGI. The ends were cut back, 6 bases at V and 4 bases at J, with 10 bases in the middle. Here the CDR3 DNA reads TGTGCCAGCAGACACGGTTCGTACGAGCAGTACTTC. Protein product: CASRHGSYEQYF.

CDR3 sequence (DNA): TGTGCTAGTGGTTTGGCAAATTCACCCCTCCACTTT. Translation: CASGLANSPLHF. V gene TRBV12-5 combines with J gene TRBJ1-6; no reliable D call. Per the germline V gene, CDR1 is LGHNT and CDR2 is FRNRAP. The CDR3 spans 12 residues. V was trimmed by 1 base and J by 7 bases, leaving 2 bases between them.

The chain uses TRBV7-8 and TRBJ2-1; D gene unclear. V shed 4 bases and J shed 5 bases, with 12 bases lying between them. The germline V gene encodes CDR1 SGHVS and CDR2 FQNEAQ. CDR3 length equals 14 residues. CDR3 protein: CASSSHPLNNEQFF. In nucleotides, the CDR3 is TGTGCCAGCAGCTCCCATCCACTGAACAATGAGCAGTTCTTC.

The V gene is TRBV5-1, the J gene TRBJ2-6, with TRBD1 as a possible D gene (6 bases). CDR1 is SGHRS, CDR2 YFSETQ, per germline. V was pared by 4 bases and J by 2 bases, with 7 bases between. The CDR3 is 14 amino acids. CDR3 bases: TGCGCCAGCAGCCCAGGGGCTGGGGCCAACGTCCTGACTTTC. Protein sequence: CASSPGAGANVLTF.

The chain has TRBV29-1 and TRBJ1-4; no clear D gene. V was trimmed by 5 bases and J by 5 bases, leaving 12 bases between them. The germline V gene encodes CDR1 SQVTM and CDR2 ANQGSEA. This CDR3 is 13 amino acids long. The CDR3 DNA is TGCAGCGTTCCCGGTGCTGGCAATGAAAAACTGTTTTTT. This encodes CSVPGAGNEKLFF.

The rearrangement links TRBV30 to TRBJ2-7; D uncertain. Per germline, CDR1 GTSNPN and CDR2 SVGIG (reference sequence). This CDR3 comprises 16 residues. Trimming stripped 0 bases from V and 2 bases from J, with 17 bases between. The CDR3 loop is CAWSVPVPKFTYEQYF. The CDR3, as DNA: TGTGCCTGGAGTGTACCCGTGCCTAAATTCACCTACGAGCAGTACTTC.

This rearrangement joins TRBV5-1 to TRBJ2-5, with D hard to call. The V end lost 4 bases, the J end lost 1 base, and 11 bases lay between the germline ends. Germline lookup yields CDR1 SGHRS and CDR2 YFSETQ. The CDR3 runs 14 residues. The CDR3 protein is CASSNLDGQETQYF. The CDR3 DNA is TGCGCCAGCAGCAACCTGGACGGCCAAGAGACCCAGTACTTC.

CDR3 nucleotide sequence: TGCAGCGTTGAAGATAGCCTAGCCGGGTTTAGGGCTTTCTTT. Protein sequence: CSVEDSLAGFRAFF. The gene calls are TRBV29-1 and TRBJ1-1; D not resolved. V lost 0 bases and J 11 bases, leaving 19 bases between the germline ends. The CDR3 is 14 amino acids. CDR1 and CDR2 from the germline V gene are SQVTM and ANQGSEA. Drawing the rest from reference TRBV29-1 and TRBJ1-1, the complete variable domain is SAVISQKPSRDICQRGTSLTIQCQVDSQVTMMFWYRQQPGQSLTLIATANQGSEATYESGFVIDKFPISRPNLTFSTLTVSNMSPEDSSIYLCSVEDSLAGFRAFFGQGTRLTVV.

At least ten counts were recorded for this clone. The V and J genes are TRBV7-2 and TRBJ2-3; 8 positions match TRBD1. The CDR3 is 15 amino acids. The germline gives CDR1 SGHTA, CDR2 FQGNSA. Trimming at V came to 1 base and at J to 5 bases, leaving 5 bases not matched to a gene. The CDR3 nucleotides read TGTGCCAGCAGCTTAGTTCAGGGGGCGAGAGATACGCAGTATTTT. Amino acids: CASSLVQGARDTQYF.

The CDR3 region has the DNA TGTGCCAGCAGCCAAGATAACGAGGCAGGTTGGGCGTCAAAGCAGTTCTTC. It translates to CASSQDNEAGWASKQFF. The chain has TRBV14 and TRBJ2-1; D not certain. Germline CDR1 is SGHDN and CDR2 is FVKESK. V lost 0 bases, J lost 11 bases, and 23 bases lay in between. This CDR3 has 17 residues.

This clone turned up a few times. The genes are TRBV4-2 and TRBJ1-1; no reliable D call. Trimming shortened V by 0 bases and J by 5 bases, and 7 bases separated the two germline ends. Germline V CDR1 and CDR2: LGHNA, YNFKEQ. This CDR3 contains 13 residues. CDR3 sequence reads: CASSQEAWTEAFF. The CDR3 DNA is TGTGCCAGCAGCCAAGAGGCTTGGACTGAAGCTTTCTTT.

The CDR3 reads CAISGRQGPYEQYF. The CDR3 nucleotides are TGTGCCATCAGTGGTCGACAGGGTCCCTACGAGCAGTACTTC. The V call is TRBV10-3, the J call TRBJ2-7, with 7 bases matching TRBD1. This CDR3 has 14 amino acids. Germline trimming cut 4 bases from V and 2 bases from J; bases unmatched to any gene: 5. Looked up from germline, CDR1 is ENHRY and CDR2 is SYGVKD.

The chain joins TRBV29-1 to TRBJ2-7, with D tentatively TRBD1 (5 bases). CDR3 length: 12 residues. CDR1 is SQVTM, CDR2 ANQGSEA, per germline. Trimming shortened V by 3 bases and J by 6 bases, and 12 bases separated the two germline ends. CDR3 in amino acids: CSVDLGRGEQYF. The CDR3 nucleotides are TGCAGCGTTGACTTAGGTAGGGGCGAGCAGTACTTC.

The V call is TRBV27, the J call TRBJ2-3, with 7 bases aligning to TRBD2. The CDR3 runs 15 residues. Looked up from germline, CDR1 is MNHEY and CDR2 is SMNVEV (reference sequence). J gave up 6 bases and V 8 bases, and 14 bases lay outside the gene matches. The CDR3 bases are TGTGCCAGCCGCCACGGGAGGTCAGGGATCGATACGCAGTATTTT. Translating it yields CASRHGRSGIDTQYF.

This chain connects TRBV7-9 to TRBJ2-5; the D gene could be TRBD1 or TRBD2 (5 bases each). The V end was cut by 5 bases, the J end by 4 bases, with 11 bases between. The germline gives CDR1 SEHNR, CDR2 FQNEAQ (reference sequence). The CDR3 has 13 amino acids. This CDR3 is CASSRDGGETQYF. The CDR3 region has the DNA TGTGCCAGCAGCCGGGACGGAGGAGAGACCCAGTACTTC. The full variable domain, completed using reference TRBV7-9 and TRBJ2-5, is DTGVSQNPRHKITKRGQNVTFRCDPISEHNRLYWYRQTLGQGPEFLTYFQNEAQLEKSRLLSDRFSAERPKGSFSTLEIQRTEQGDSAMYLCASSRDGGETQYFGPGTRLLVL.

The rearrangement uses TRBV25-1 and TRBJ2-1; 7 bases map to TRBD1. The CDR3 length is 14 residues. Per germline, CDR1 MGHDK and CDR2 SYGVNS. V was pared by 4 bases and J by 4 bases, with 4 bases of the junction left unmatched. CDR3 sequence (DNA): TGTGCCAGCAGTGGGGGGACAGTATACAATGAGCAGTTCTTC. As protein: CASSGGTVYNEQFF.

The V and J genes are TRBV29-1 and TRBJ2-5, with D perhaps TRBD1 (6 bases). The CDR3 contains 14 residues. V was trimmed by 2 bases and J by 2 bases, leaving 12 bases between them. From germline, CDR1 is SQVTM and CDR2 ANQGSEA. The DNA of the CDR3 is TGCAGCGTTGAATCCCAGGGGCGACAAGAGACCCAGTACTTC. Translated, it gives CSVESQGRQETQYF.

In the case of this clone: In the same sample, other DNA sequences code for this CDR3. The chain employs TRBV5-1 and TRBJ2-3; no firm D call. CDR1 SGHRS and CDR2 YFSETQ come from the germline V gene. Between the trimmed V and J ends, which lost 2 bases and 2 bases, there was a span of 3 bases. This CDR3 contains 12 residues. In DNA, the CDR3 is TGCGCCAGCAGCTTCTCCACAGATACGCAGTATTTT. Its protein product is CASSFSTDTQYF.